This TCR beta chain was retrieved from a study of glioma-infiltrating T cells. Study-level results: Gliomas, especially low-grade, showed above-expected tissue-blood divergence; non-neoplastic patients showed below. Only very few CDR3 sequences appeared in both tissue and blood.

Worth noting for this clonotype: What it binds is unknown. A read error may explain this, as a much larger clone is one base away.

TCR alpha and beta CDR3 regions were amplified from RNA using iRepertoire nested multiplex PCR. From the multiplex PCR reads, TCRdb called clonotypes with MiXCR, one entry per CDR3 protein. The sample has about 210,000 distinct CDR3 sequences; more than 30% are singletons. This receptor was identified in a human donor with low-grade glioma or glioblastoma, undergoing nonglioma brain surgery, or in good health (not recorded which). Sequenced material: glioma tissue, nonneoplastic brain tissue, or PBMCs (not recorded which).

CDR3 sequence reads: CASSPGQGHQETKYF. CDR3 nucleotide sequence: TGTGCCAGCAGCCCGGGACAGGGGCACCAAGAGACCAAGTACTTC. The chain carries TRBV3-1 and TRBJ2-5; the match to TRBD1 covers 10 bases. The CDR3 contains 15 residues. Germline lookup yields CDR1 LGHDT and CDR2 YNNKEL (reference sequence).